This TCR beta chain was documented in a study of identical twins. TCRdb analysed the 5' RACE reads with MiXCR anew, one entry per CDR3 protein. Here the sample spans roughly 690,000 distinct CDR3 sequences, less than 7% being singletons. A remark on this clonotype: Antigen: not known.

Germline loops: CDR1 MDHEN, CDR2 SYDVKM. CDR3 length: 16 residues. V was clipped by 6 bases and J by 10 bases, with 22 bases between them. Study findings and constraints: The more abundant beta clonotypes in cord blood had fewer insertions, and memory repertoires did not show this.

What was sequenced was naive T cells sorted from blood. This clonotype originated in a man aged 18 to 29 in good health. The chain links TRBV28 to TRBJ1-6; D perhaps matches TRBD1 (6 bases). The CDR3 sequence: CASSRHTGFNWSPLHF. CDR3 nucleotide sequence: TGTGCCAGCAGCCGACATACAGGGTTTAATTGGTCACCCCTCCACTTT.